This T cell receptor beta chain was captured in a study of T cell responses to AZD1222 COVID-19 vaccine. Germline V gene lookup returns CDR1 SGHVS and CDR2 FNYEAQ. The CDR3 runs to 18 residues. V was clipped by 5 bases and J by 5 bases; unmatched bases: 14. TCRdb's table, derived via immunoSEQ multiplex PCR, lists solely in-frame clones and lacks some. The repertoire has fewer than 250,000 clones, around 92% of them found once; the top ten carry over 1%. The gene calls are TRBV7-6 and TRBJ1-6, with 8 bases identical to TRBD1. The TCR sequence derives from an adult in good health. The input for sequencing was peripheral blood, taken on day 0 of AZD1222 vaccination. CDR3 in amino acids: CASSPRGGTGRNNSPLHF. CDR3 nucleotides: TGTGCCAGCAGCCCGAGGGGTGGGACAGGTCGGAATAATTCACCCCTCCACTTT.